This T cell receptor beta chain was observed in a study of shared clonotypes between healthy human individuals. Study-wide background: Samples came from two female and a few male donors aged 18 to 49. Per donor, CD8 memory used one plate, CD8 naive used two, CD4 memory used three and CD4 naive used three.

Naive CD4+ cells were CD45RA-selected; the remaining cells were memory. The CDR3 length is 14 residues. V lost 6 bases and J lost 9; bases outside the gene matches: 10. The germline V gene has CDR1 MNHNY and CDR2 SVGAGI (reference sequence). In the sorted-subset replicate PCRs, approximately 200 ng DNA, 29,000 or so T cell genomes, was used. The protocol was immunoSEQ multiplex PCR, while the TCRdb copy is restricted to in-frame clones and leaves out a portion. Here the sample spans under 600,000 clones, around 96% being singletons. The chain recombines TRBV6-6 with TRBJ2-1; the match to TRBD2 covers 8 bases. The source of this sequence is a woman aged 25 to 39 in good health. Sequencing was done on a sample of naive CD4+ T cells sorted from blood. Subset denoted: CD45RA+ positively selected. The CDR3 spells CASSPVGGRSEQFF. The CDR3 DNA is TGTGCCAGCAGCCCTGTTGGCGGGAGGAGTGAGCAGTTCTTC.